This T cell receptor (beta chain) derives from a study of T cell responses to AZD1222 COVID-19 vaccine. Overall study findings and caveats: Baseline serostatus was positive in only five to seven AZD1222 recipients. Once two AZD1222 doses were given, Spike-specific TCR breadth and depth went up. Spike was spanned by vaccine-associated CD4 TCRs, with dominance at 160-218 and 743-854. Repertoires were obtained only post-peak T cell response.

This CDR3 has 16 residues. Germline CDR1 is SEHNR and CDR2 is FQNEAQ (reference sequence). V was shortened by 1 base and J by 4 bases, with 11 bases between the two germline ends. As for this clone: The antigen is not known.

Repertoires were generated with immunoSEQ multiplex PCR, while TCRdb's copy carries only in-frame clones and drops some. The sample records roughly 190,000 clones, approximately 90% being singletons. This specimen consisted of peripheral blood, obtained 28 days after the second AZD1222 dose. This sequence originates from an adult who received the AZD1222 COVID-19 vaccine. The V call is TRBV7-9, the J call TRBJ1-6; D not resolved. Here the CDR3 reads CASSLGRSDYNSPLHF. CDR3 DNA: TGTGCCAGCAGCTTAGGGAGGTCAGATTATAATTCACCCCTCCACTTT. Using reference TRBV7-9 and TRBJ1-6 for the parts outside the CDR3, the full variable domain is DTGVSQNPRHKITKRGQNVTFRCDPISEHNRLYWYRQTLGQGPEFLTYFQNEAQLEKSRLLSDRFSAERPKGSFSTLEIQRTEQGDSAMYLCASSLGRSDYNSPLHFGNGTRLTVT.